This T cell receptor beta chain stems from a study of blood T cell repertoires in COVID-19. Whole-study context: Sites in the United States, Italy and Spain provided acute and convalescent COVID-19 samples. Sources were T cells, B-cell-depleted T cells, or PBMCs; the material itself was cDNA or gDNA.

V lost 2 bases and J 1 base, leaving 4 bases between the germline ends. This CDR3 has 13 residues. The germline CDR1 and CDR2 sequences are MRHNA and SNTAGT. How the authors handled the data: Scientists estimated how many nucleated cells there were by amplifying reference gene primers. Libraries were prepared by immunoSEQ multiplex PCR; TCRdb keeps only in-frame clonotypes and omits some of them. V, J and clone size derive from that table, while D and trimming were established from the DNA sequence. In the table there are 97,000 or so clones, more than 65% of which are singletons. The genes are TRBV6-4 and TRBJ2-3; no reliable D call. Sample: peripheral blood. The TCR was taken from a woman older than 75 with active or convalescent COVID-19. The CDR3 here is CASSDRGTDTQYF. Here the CDR3 DNA reads TGTGCCAGCAGTGACCGGGGCACAGATACGCAGTATTTT.